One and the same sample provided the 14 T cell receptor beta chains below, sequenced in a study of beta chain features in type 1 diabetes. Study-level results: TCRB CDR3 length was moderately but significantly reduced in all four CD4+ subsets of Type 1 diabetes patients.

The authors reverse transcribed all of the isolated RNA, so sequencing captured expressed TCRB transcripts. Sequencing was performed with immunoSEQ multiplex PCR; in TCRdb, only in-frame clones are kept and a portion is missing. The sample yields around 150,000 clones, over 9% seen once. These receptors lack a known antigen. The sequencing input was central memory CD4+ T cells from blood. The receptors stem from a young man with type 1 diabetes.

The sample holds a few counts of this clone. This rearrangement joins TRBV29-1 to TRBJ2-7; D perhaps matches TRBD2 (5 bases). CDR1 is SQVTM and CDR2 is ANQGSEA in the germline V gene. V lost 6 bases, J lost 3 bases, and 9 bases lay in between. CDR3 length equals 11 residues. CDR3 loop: CSVGGLYEQYF. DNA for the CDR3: TGCAGCGTGGGCGGGCTCTACGAGCAGTACTTC.

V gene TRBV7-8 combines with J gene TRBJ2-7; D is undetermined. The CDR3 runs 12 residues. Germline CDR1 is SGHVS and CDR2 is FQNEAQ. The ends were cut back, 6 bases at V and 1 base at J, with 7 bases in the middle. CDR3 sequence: CASRLESYEQYF. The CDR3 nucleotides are TGTGCCAGCAGATTGGAGTCCTACGAGCAGTACTTC.

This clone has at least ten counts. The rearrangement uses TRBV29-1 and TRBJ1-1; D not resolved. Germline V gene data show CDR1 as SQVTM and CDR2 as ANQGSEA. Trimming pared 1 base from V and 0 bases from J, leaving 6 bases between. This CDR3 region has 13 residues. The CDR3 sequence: CSVEASMNTEAFF. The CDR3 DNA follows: TGCAGCGTTGAAGCATCAATGAACACTGAAGCTTTCTTT. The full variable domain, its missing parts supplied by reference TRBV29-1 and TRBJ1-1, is SAVISQKPSRDICQRGTSLTIQCQVDSQVTMMFWYRQQPGQSLTLIATANQGSEATYESGFVIDKFPISRPNLTFSTLTVSNMSPEDSSIYLCSVEASMNTEAFFGQGTRLTVV.

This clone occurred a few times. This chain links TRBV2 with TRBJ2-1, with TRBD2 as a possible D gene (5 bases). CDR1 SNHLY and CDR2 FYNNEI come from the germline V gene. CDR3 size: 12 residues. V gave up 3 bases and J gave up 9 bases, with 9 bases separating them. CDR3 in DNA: TGTGCCAGCAGTGATGGGGAGAGTGAGCAGTTCTTC. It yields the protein CASSDGESEQFF.

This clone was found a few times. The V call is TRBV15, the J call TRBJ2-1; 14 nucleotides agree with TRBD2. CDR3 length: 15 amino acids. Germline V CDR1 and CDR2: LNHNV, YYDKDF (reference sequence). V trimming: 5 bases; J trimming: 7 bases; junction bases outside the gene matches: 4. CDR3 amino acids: CATSVRTSGRNEQFF. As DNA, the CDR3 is TGTGCCACCAGCGTAAGGACTAGCGGGAGGAATGAGCAGTTCTTC. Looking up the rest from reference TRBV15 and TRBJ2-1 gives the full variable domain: DAMVIQNPRYQVTQFGKPVTLSCSQTLNHNVMYWYQQKSSQAPKLLFHYYDKDFNNEADTPDNFQSRRPNTSFCFLDIRSPGLGDTAMYLCATSVRTSGRNEQFFGPGTRLTVL.

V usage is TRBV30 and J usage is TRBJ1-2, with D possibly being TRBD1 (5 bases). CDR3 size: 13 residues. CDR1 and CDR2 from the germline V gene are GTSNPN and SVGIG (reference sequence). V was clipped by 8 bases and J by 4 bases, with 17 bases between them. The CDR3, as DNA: TGTGCCACGTCGCGCAGGGCCGCCTATGGCTACACCTTC. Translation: CATSRRAAYGYTF.

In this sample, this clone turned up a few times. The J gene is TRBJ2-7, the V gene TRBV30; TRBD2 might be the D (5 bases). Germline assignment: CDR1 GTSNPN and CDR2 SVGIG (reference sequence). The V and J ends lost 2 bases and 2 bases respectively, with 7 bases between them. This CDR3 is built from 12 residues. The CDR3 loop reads CAWSSGTYEQYF. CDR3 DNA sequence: TGTGCCTGGAGTAGCGGAACCTACGAGCAGTACTTC.

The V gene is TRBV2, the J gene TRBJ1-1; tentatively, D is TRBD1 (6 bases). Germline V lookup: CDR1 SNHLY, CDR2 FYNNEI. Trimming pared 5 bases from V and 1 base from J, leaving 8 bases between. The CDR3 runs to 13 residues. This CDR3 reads CASSSDRNTEAFF. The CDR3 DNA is TGTGCCAGCAGTTCGGACAGGAACACTGAAGCTTTCTTT.

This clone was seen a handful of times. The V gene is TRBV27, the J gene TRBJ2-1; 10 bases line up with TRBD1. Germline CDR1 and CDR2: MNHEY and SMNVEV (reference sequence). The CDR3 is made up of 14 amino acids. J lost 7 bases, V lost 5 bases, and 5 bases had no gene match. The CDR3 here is CASSIPDRGNEQFF. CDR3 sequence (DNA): TGTGCCAGCAGTATACCGGACAGGGGGAATGAGCAGTTCTTC.

The DNA of the CDR3 is TGTGCCAGCAGCTTTAACTCTGGGGCCAACGTCCTGACTTTC. This translates into CASSFNSGANVLTF. This chain links TRBV7-3 with TRBJ2-6; D call uncertain. The V gene lost 3 bases and the J gene lost 0 bases, with 3 bases spanning the gap. Germline values: CDR1 SGHTA, CDR2 FQGTGA. The CDR3 has 14 amino acids.

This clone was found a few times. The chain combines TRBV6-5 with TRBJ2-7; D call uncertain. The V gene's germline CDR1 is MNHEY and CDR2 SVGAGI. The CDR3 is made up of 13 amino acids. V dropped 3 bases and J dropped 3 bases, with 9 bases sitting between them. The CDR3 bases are TGTGCCAGCAGTTATGAGGTCAACTACGAGCAGTACTTC. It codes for CASSYEVNYEQYF.

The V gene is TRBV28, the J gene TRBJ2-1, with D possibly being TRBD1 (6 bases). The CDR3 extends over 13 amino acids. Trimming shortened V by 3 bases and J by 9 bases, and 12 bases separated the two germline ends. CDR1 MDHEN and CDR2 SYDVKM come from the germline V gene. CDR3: CASSFAGGGEQFF. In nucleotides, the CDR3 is TGTGCCAGCAGTTTTGCTGGGGGCGGTGAGCAGTTCTTC.

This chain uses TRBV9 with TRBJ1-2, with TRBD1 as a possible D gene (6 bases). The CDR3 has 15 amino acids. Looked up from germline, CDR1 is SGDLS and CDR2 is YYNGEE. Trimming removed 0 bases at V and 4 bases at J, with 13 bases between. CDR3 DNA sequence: TGTGCCAGCAGCGTAGAGTCAGGGGATAGCTATGGCTACACCTTC. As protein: CASSVESGDSYGYTF.

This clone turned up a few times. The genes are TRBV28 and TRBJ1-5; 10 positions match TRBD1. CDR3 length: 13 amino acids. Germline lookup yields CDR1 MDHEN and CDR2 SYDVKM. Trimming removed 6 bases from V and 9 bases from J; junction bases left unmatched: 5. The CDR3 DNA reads TGTGCCAGCAGGCAGGGACAGGGGTGGCCCCAGCATTTT. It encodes CASRQGQGWPQHF.